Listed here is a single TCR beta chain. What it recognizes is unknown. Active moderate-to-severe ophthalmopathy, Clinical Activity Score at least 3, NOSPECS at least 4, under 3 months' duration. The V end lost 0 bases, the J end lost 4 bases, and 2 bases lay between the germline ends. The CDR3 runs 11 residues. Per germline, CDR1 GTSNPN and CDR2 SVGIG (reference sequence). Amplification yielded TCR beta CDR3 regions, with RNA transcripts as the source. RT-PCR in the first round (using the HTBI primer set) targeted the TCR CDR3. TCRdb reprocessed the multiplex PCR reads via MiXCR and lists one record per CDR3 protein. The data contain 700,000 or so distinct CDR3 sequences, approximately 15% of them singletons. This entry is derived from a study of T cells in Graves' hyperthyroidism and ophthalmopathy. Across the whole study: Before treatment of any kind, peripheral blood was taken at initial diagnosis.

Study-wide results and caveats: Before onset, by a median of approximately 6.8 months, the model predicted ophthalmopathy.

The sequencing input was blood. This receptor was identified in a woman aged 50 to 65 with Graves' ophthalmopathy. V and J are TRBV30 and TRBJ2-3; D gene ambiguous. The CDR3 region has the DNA TGTGCCTGGAGTGTATCAGATACGCAGTATTTT. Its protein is CAWSVSDTQYF.